The rows below give T cell receptor beta chains drawn from one sample of a study of blood T cell repertoires in COVID-19. Measured with immunoSEQ multiplex PCR; TCRdb has only the in-frame clones, and not every one. The data hold about 26,000 clones, with 90% observed a single time. The specimen was peripheral blood. The receptor set was obtained from a woman aged 60 to 75 with active COVID-19. Both conserved end residues are part of each CDR3. D genes are given only for firm matches. Clone size is not always given. Where it is, it says once, few, many or a class for expanded clones.

abundance,v_gene,j_gene,d_gene,CDR3aa,CDR3nt
NA,TRBV7-9,TRBJ1-2,TRBD1,CASSLSGTAYGYTF,TGTGCCAGCAGCTTATCCGGGACAGCATATGGCTACACCTTC
NA,TRBV4-3,TRBJ2-5,TRBD2,CASSQGLAGAGETQYF,TGCGCCAGCAGCCAAGGACTAGCGGGAGCAGGAGAGACCCAGTACTTC
NA,TRBV10-3,TRBJ2-5,NA,CAISEPPGLTQETQYF,TGTGCCATCAGTGAGCCACCAGGACTAACCCAAGAGACCCAGTACTTC
few,TRBV6-2/TRBV6-3,TRBJ1-1,NA,CASSYSPQVNTEAFF,TGTGCCAGCAGTTACTCCCCGCAGGTGAACACTGAAGCTTTCTTT
NA,TRBV7-2,TRBJ2-3,TRBD2,CASSFRGTSLADTQYF,TGTGCCAGCAGCTTTAGAGGGACTAGCCTAGCAGATACGCAGTATTTT
NA,TRBV28,TRBJ1-2,TRBD1,CASSSDRGVGYTF,TGTGCCAGCAGTTCGGACAGGGGGGTTGGCTACACCTTC
NA,TRBV5-6,TRBJ1-4,NA,CASSWAGSGSRNEKLFF,TGTGCCAGCAGCTGGGCTGGGTCTGGGAGCCGGAATGAAAAACTGTTTTTT
NA,TRBV20-1,TRBJ2-1,TRBD2,CSASPRTSADNEQFF,TGCAGTGCTAGTCCCAGGACTAGCGCAGACAATGAGCAGTTCTTC
NA,TRBV5-1,TRBJ2-3,NA,CASSLVAGVSGIDTQYF,TGCGCCAGCAGCTTGGTGGCAGGGGTAAGCGGGATCGATACGCAGTATTTT
NA,TRBV5-4,TRBJ1-4,NA,CASSFPGQEKLFF,TGTGCCAGCAGCTTCCCAGGTCAAGAAAAACTGTTTTTT
NA,TRBV27,TRBJ2-7,TRBD1,CASSLRARQGAVEQYF,TGTGCCAGCAGTTTAAGGGCCAGACAGGGAGCGGTCGAGCAGTACTTC
NA,TRBV5-1,TRBJ2-7,TRBD2,CASSLGTSDRPYEQYF,TGCGCCAGCAGCTTGGGGACTAGCGACCGACCCTACGAGCAGTACTTC
NA,TRBV6-2/TRBV6-3,TRBJ2-5,TRBD1,CASSYQGAVIFGTQYF,TGTGCCAGCAGTTATCAGGGGGCTGTAATATTTGGGACCCAGTACTTC
NA,TRBV4-2,TRBJ2-3,NA,CASSQRIAAGEGGSTDTQYF,TGTGCCAGCAGCCAGAGAATTGCCGCGGGAGAGGGGGGAAGCACAGATACGCAGTATTTT
NA,TRBV10-1,TRBJ2-3,TRBD1,CASSGEQGPLGAGTQYF,TGCGCCAGCAGTGGGGAACAGGGGCCACTTGGAGCCGGTACGCAGTATTTT
NA,TRBV27,TRBJ2-7,TRBD2,CASSFGTSGSWEQYF,TGTGCCAGCAGTTTCGGGACTAGTGGTTCGTGGGAGCAGTACTTC
NA,TRBV19,TRBJ1-6,NA,CASSIRGNNSPLHF,TGTGCCAGTAGTATTCGCGGAAATAATTCACCCCTCCACTTT
few,TRBV9,TRBJ2-7,TRBD2,CASSLGEGPTYEQYF,TGTGCCAGCAGCCTGGGGGAGGGGCCAACCTACGAGCAGTACTTC
NA,TRBV28,TRBJ2-5,TRBD1,CASSLGQGFPQETQYF,TGTGCCAGCAGTTTGGGACAGGGTTTCCCTCAGGAGACCCAGTACTTC
NA,TRBV20-1,TRBJ2-2,TRBD2,CSASSGMSTGELFF,TGCAGTGCTAGTAGCGGGATGAGCACCGGGGAGCTGTTTTTT
NA,TRBV6-6,TRBJ2-1,TRBD2,CASSLPGLAGVEQFF,TGTGCCAGCAGTTTGCCGGGACTAGCGGGTGTTGAGCAGTTCTTC
NA,TRBV4-1,TRBJ2-1,TRBD1,CASRDGTGYYNEQFF,TGCGCCAGTAGAGACGGGACAGGGTACTACAATGAGCAGTTCTTC
NA,TRBV6-6,TRBJ2-7,NA,CAIVRMMPYEQYF,TGTGCCATCGTCAGGATGATGCCCTACGAGCAGTACTTC
NA,TRBV11-2,TRBJ2-7,TRBD2,CASSPRLAGGSISGYEQYF,TGTGCCAGCAGCCCCAGACTAGCGGGAGGCTCAATATCCGGCTACGAGCAGTACTTC
NA,TRBV7-2,TRBJ2-7,NA,CASSLRGGVSYEQYF,TGTGCCAGCAGCTTAAGAGGCGGGGTCTCCTACGAGCAGTACTTC
NA,TRBV19,TRBJ1-1,TRBD1,CASSGRQGWNTEAFF,TGTGCCAGTAGTGGTCGACAGGGGTGGAACACTGAAGCTTTCTTT
NA,TRBV10-1,TRBJ2-2,TRBD2,CASGGGLVGELFF,TGCGCCAGCGGGGGAGGGCTGGTCGGGGAGCTGTTTTTT
once,TRBV9,TRBJ1-4,NA,CASSVGAATNEKLFF,TGTGCCAGCAGCGTAGGGGCAGCAACTAATGAAAAACTGTTTTTT
NA,TRBV20-1,TRBJ2-7,NA,CSAISAEQYF,TGCAGTGCTATTAGCGCCGAGCAGTACTTC
NA,TRBV19,TRBJ1-3,TRBD1,CASNAGGSGNTIYF,TGTGCCAGTAACGCAGGGGGCTCTGGAAACACCATATATTTT
NA,TRBV19,TRBJ1-5,NA,CASSTLQGNQPQHF,TGTGCCAGTAGTACCCTACAGGGAAATCAGCCCCAGCATTTT
NA,TRBV9,TRBJ2-1,TRBD2,CASSPRWEGVQFF,TGTGCCAGCAGCCCCCGCTGGGAGGGAGTGCAGTTCTTC
NA,TRBV9,TRBJ2-7,TRBD2,CASSVALGRAYEQYF,TGTGCCAGCAGCGTAGCTCTGGGGAGGGCCTACGAGCAGTACTTC
NA,TRBV28,TRBJ1-1,NA,CASSLPGTLNTEAFF,TGTGCCAGCAGTTTACCCGGGACACTGAACACTGAAGCTTTCTTT
NA,TRBV5-1,TRBJ2-7,TRBD1,CASSVGQGAFYEQYF,TGCGCCAGCAGCGTGGGACAGGGGGCGTTTTACGAGCAGTACTTC
NA,TRBV10-2,TRBJ2-1,TRBD2,CASSERRREGHEQFF,TGCGCCAGCAGTGAGAGAAGGCGGGAGGGCCATGAGCAGTTCTTC
NA,TRBV2,TRBJ2-5,NA,CASSEDEAQYF,TGTGCCAGCAGTGAAGATGAGGCCCAGTACTTC
NA,TRBV27,TRBJ1-2,NA,CASSPITTKDYGYTF,TGTGCCAGCAGTCCTATTACGACTAAGGACTATGGCTACACCTTC
NA,TRBV28,TRBJ2-7,TRBD1,CASRTRTGGGYEQYF,TGTGCCAGCAGAACCCGGACAGGGGGCGGGTACGAGCAGTACTTC
NA,TRBV7-2,TRBJ1-2,NA,CASSFGEERYGYTF,TGTGCCAGCAGCTTTGGGGAGGAGCGCTATGGCTACACCTTC
once,TRBV6-2/TRBV6-3,TRBJ2-5,TRBD2,CASSLSGGLGGTQYF,TGTGCCAGCAGTCTTTCTGGGGGACTAGGAGGGACCCAGTACTTC
NA,TRBV5-4,TRBJ2-3,NA,CASSSKTDTQYF,TGTGCCAGCAGCTCAAAAACAGATACGCAGTATTTT
NA,TRBV28,TRBJ1-5,NA,CASSLSQINQPQHF,TGTGCCAGCAGTCTGTCGCAGATCAATCAGCCCCAGCATTTT
NA,TRBV9,TRBJ2-1,TRBD1,CASSVRGQGNEQFF,TGTGCCAGCAGCGTACGGGGACAGGGCAATGAGCAGTTCTTC
NA,TRBV5-6,TRBJ2-5,NA,CASSIRALGGETQYF,TGTGCCAGCAGCATCCGGGCCCTTGGAGGAGAGACCCAGTACTTC